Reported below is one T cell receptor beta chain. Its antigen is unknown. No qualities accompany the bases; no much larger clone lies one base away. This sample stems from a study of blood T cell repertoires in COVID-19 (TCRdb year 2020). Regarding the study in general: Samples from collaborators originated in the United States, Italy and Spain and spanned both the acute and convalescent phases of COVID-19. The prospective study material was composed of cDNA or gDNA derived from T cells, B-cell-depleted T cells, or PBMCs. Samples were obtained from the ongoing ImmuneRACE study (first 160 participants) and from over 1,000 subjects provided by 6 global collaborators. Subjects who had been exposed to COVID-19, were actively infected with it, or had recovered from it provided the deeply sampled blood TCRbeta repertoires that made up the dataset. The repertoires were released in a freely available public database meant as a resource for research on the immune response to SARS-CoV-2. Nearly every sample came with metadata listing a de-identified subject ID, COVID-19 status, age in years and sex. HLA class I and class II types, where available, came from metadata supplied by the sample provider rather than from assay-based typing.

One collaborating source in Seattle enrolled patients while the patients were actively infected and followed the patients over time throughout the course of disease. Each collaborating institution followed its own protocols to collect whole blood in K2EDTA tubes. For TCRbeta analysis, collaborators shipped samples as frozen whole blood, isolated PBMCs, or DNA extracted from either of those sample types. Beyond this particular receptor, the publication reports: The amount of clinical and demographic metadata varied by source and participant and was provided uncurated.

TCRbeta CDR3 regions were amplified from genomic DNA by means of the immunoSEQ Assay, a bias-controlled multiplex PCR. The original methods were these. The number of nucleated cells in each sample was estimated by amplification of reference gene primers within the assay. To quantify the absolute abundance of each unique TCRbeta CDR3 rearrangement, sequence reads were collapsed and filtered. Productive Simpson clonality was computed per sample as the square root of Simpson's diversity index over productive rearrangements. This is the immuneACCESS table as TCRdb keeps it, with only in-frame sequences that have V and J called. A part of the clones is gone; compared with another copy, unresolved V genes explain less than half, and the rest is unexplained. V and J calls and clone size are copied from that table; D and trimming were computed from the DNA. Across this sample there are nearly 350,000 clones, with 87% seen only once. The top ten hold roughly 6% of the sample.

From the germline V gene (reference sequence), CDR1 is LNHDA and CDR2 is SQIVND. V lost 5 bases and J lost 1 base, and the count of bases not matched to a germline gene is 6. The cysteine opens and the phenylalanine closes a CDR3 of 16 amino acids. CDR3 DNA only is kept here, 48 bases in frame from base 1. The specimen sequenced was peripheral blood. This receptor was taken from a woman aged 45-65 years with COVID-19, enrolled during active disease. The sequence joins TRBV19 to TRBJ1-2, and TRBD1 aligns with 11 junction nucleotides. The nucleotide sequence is TGTGCCAGTAGTCCTCGGACAGGGGGCCTTAACTATGGCTACACCTTC. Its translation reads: CASSPRTGGLNYGYTF.